In this sample, the clone carrying this T cell receptor (beta chain) turned up a few times. Losses at the gene ends were 3 bases for V and 4 bases for J; bases not matched to a gene: 0. Germline-derived CDR1 and CDR2 are SGHTA and FQGTGA. The CDR3 sequence is 15 residues long. The sample belongs to a study of memory CD4+ T cells and cytomegalovirus serostatus. Study information: Donors were healthy Belgian adults, under 10 CMV seropositive and roughly 25 seronegative.

The sort gate was single viable CD3+CD4+CD8-CD45RO+ cells for memory CD4+ T cells. Donors' CMV status reflects serum IgG against pp150, pp28, p38, p52. Profiled with immunoSEQ multiplex PCR; TCRdb holds only in-frame clones, not every one. Of over 75,000 clones detected, about 80% appear once; the ten largest clones hold 3.6%. This chain joins TRBV7-3 and TRBJ2-2; 12 bases align to TRBD2. Material for sequencing was memory CD4+ T cells from blood. The clonotype comes from an adult in good health and CMV-seropositive. The CDR3 spells CASSLGLAGTGELFF. The CDR3 DNA sequence: TGTGCCAGCAGCTTGGGACTAGCGGGCACCGGGGAGCTGTTTTTT.